The 27 T cell receptor beta chains in this list originate from one sample, sequenced in a study of naive and memory T cell subsets. The beta constant-region primer was an equimolar mix of two oligonucleotides covering TRBC1 and TRBC2. TCRdb re-analysed the UMI-ligation and nested PCR reads in MiXCR, keeping a single row per CDR3 protein. The table has 120,000 to 150,000 distinct CDR3 sequences, approximately 17% seen once. Sequencing input: naive CD4+ T cells from blood. The source is a human donor in good health.

This clonotype was counted between two and nine times. The V call is TRBV12-3 or TRBV12-4, the J call TRBJ2-7; TRBD2 might be the D (6 bases). The CDR3 runs 15 residues. V lost 3 bases and J lost 0, with 12 bases in between. The chain's CDR3 is CASSFRGASSYEQYF. The CDR3 coding sequence is TGTGCCAGCAGTTTTCGCGGGGCCAGCTCCTACGAGCAGTACTTC.

This clonotype was picked up a small number of times. The V gene is TRBV13, the J gene TRBJ2-1; D may be TRBD1 (5 bases). This CDR3 is 16 amino acids long. Germline V lookup: CDR1 PRHDT, CDR2 FYEKMQ (reference sequence). V was trimmed by 2 bases and J by 4 bases, leaving 15 bases between them. DNA for the CDR3: TGTGCCAGCAGCTTAAGAGGCCAGGGAAGATACAATGAGCAGTTCTTC. Translated, it gives CASSLRGQGRYNEQFF.

This clonotype was found a few times. The chain recombines TRBV4-1 with TRBJ2-1, with TRBD1 matching over 8 bases. Germline V CDR1 and CDR2: MGHRA, YSYEKL. There are 13 residues in the CDR3. V lost 4 bases to trimming and J lost 7 bases; unmatched junction nucleotides: 3. The CDR3 reads CASSLRQGNEQFF. CDR3 nucleotide sequence: TGCGCCAGCAGCCTACGACAGGGGAATGAGCAGTTCTTC.

This clonotype was recorded at least ten times. This rearrangement joins TRBV20-1 to TRBJ2-1, with unresolved D. Per the germline V gene, CDR1 is DFQATT and CDR2 is SNEGSKA (reference sequence). The CDR3 extends over 14 amino acids. The V gene lost 2 bases and the J gene lost 0 bases, with 8 bases spanning the gap. The CDR3 reads CSARPHSSYNEQFF. The CDR3 DNA reads TGCAGTGCTAGACCCCACAGCTCCTACAATGAGCAGTTCTTC.

J is TRBJ2-1 and V is TRBV12-3 or TRBV12-4; D is undetermined. The CDR3 covers 12 residues. V gave up 2 bases and J gave up 9 bases, with 8 bases separating them. The CDR3 bases are TGTGCCAGCAGTTTATCTATGGGTGAGCAGTTCTTC. This translates into CASSLSMGEQFF.

In DNA, the CDR3 is TGTGCCAGCAGTTTGATCCGCTCTACAGGGAGTACAGAGACCCAGTACTTC. It translates to CASSLIRSTGSTETQYF. The chain couples TRBV27 to TRBJ2-5, with D possibly TRBD1 on 6 matching bases. With 3 bases removed from V and 4 bases from J, the gap between germline ends came to 21 bases. CDR3 length equals 17 residues. Germline CDR1 is MNHEY and CDR2 is SMNVEV (reference sequence).

CDR3 protein: CASSPPGPLYEQYF. The CDR3 DNA reads as TGTGCCAGCTCACCACCGGGACCCCTCTACGAGCAGTACTTC. V and J are TRBV18 and TRBJ2-7; D possibly matches TRBD1 or TRBD2 (5 bases each). The V and J ends lost 0 bases and 3 bases respectively, with 9 bases between them. CDR1 is KGHSH, CDR2 LQKENI, per germline. The CDR3 totals 14 residues.

The gene calls are TRBV9 and TRBJ2-3; D gene uncertain. Trimming left V 0 bases short and J 0 bases short, with 8 bases between. CDR3 length equals 15 residues. In germline, CDR1 is SGDLS, CDR2 YYNGEE. DNA of the CDR3: TGTGCCAGCAGCGTAGAACAAGGGAGCACAGATACGCAGTATTTT. This gives the protein CASSVEQGSTDTQYF.

The V gene is TRBV12-3 or TRBV12-4, the J gene TRBJ2-1; TRBD1 agrees at 11 bases. The length of the CDR3 is 24 residues. Trimming took 0 bases from V and 7 from J; bases not matched to a gene: 29. The CDR3 DNA sequence: TGTGCCAGCAGTTTAGCGAGGACAGGGGGCGTGCGGGAGGGCCTCAGGGGAGTACAAAATGAGCAGTTCTTC. Its translation is CASSLARTGGVREGLRGVQNEQFF.

About this clonotype itself: The junction departs from germline at one end; a sequencing error may be responsible. The chain combines TRBV10-3 with TRBJ1-2, with TRBD1 matching 7 bases. Germline V gives CDR1 ENHRY, CDR2 SYGVKD. This CDR3 spans 12 amino acids. Written as DNA, the CDR3 is TGTGCCATCAGTGGAGGAGGAGACAGGGCGATTTTC. It codes for CAISGGGDRAIF.

The rearrangement uses TRBV4-1 and TRBJ2-7, with TRBD1 identical over 10 bases. Germline V gene data show CDR1 as MGHRA and CDR2 as YSYEKL. Germline trimming cut 4 bases from V and 4 bases from J; bases unmatched to any gene: 22. CDR3 length: 20 amino acids. The CDR3 DNA is TGCGCCAGCAGCCGAACGACCGGGACAGGGGTCCGCCGGCGGCATTACGAGCAGTACTTC. Translated, it gives CASSRTTGTGVRRRHYEQYF.

The table lists this clonotype with a few counts. The chain combines TRBV3-1 with TRBJ2-3; TRBD2 matches 10 bases. V shed 6 bases, J shed 2 bases, and the junction held 5 bases outside the gene matches. CDR3 length: 15 residues. Looked up from germline, CDR1 is LGHDT and CDR2 is YNNKEL (reference sequence). The CDR3 nucleotides read TGTGCCAGCAGTCAGCGGGAGGGCCCCACAGATACGCAGTATTTT. This codes for CASSQREGPTDTQYF.

The chain employs TRBV12-3 or TRBV12-4 and TRBJ2-1, with 8 bases fitting TRBD2. CDR3 size: 14 residues. After removal of 5 bases from V and 7 bases from J, the junction contained 7 bases not matched to a gene. CDR3 DNA: TGTGCCAGCAGTCCTCTAGCGGGTTGGAATGAGCAGTTCTTC. As protein: CASSPLAGWNEQFF.

This rearrangement joins TRBV5-1 to TRBJ2-2, with 7 positions matching TRBD1. The ends lost 4 bases at V and 5 bases at J; junction bases unmatched: 14. Per the germline V gene, CDR1 is SGHRS and CDR2 is YFSETQ. The CDR3 length is 17 residues. The CDR3 here is CASSRPGTVTGTGELFF. CDR3 bases: TGCGCCAGCAGCAGACCCGGGACAGTGACAGGGACCGGGGAGCTGTTTTTT.

This clonotype was observed a handful of times. This chain connects TRBV30 to TRBJ2-2, with TRBD1 matching 7 bases. The germline V gene has CDR1 GTSNPN and CDR2 SVGIG (reference sequence). This CDR3 is built from 14 residues. Trimming took 3 bases from V and 5 from J; bases not matched to a gene: 6. The CDR3 nucleotides are TGTGCCTGGAGCCCTGACAGGGTGACCGGGGAGCTGTTTTTT. Translating gives CAWSPDRVTGELFF.

The chain is built from TRBV5-1 and TRBJ1-3; D is unresolved. V lost 5 bases and J lost 0, with 6 bases in between. CDR3 length equals 13 residues. Germline V gives CDR1 SGHRS, CDR2 YFSETQ. The CDR3 loop reads CASSGDSGNTIYF. DNA of the CDR3: TGCGCCAGCAGTGGGGACTCTGGAAACACCATATATTTT. Full variable domain (remainder filled in from reference TRBV5-1 and TRBJ1-3): KAGVTQTPRYLIKTRGQQVTLSCSPISGHRSVSWYQQTPGQGLQFLFEYFSETQRNKGNFPGRFSGRQFSNSRSEMNVSTLELGDSALYLCASSGDSGNTIYFGEGSWLTVV.

Only a few counts were recorded for this clonotype. This rearrangement joins TRBV7-2 to TRBJ2-2; 7 bases agree with TRBD2. CDR1 is SGHTA and CDR2 is FQGNSA in the germline V gene. The CDR3 is 16 amino acids. The junction had 13 bases not matched to a gene; V was cut back by 5 bases and J by 7 bases. Here the CDR3 DNA reads TGTGCCAGCAGCCCCCACTCTACCTCGGGGGGCGGGGAGCTGTTTTTT. As protein: CASSPHSTSGGGELFF.

This clonotype was picked up a small number of times. The chain recombines TRBV6-5 with TRBJ1-4, with D hard to call. CDR1 is MNHEY, CDR2 SVGAGI, per germline. The CDR3 is 14 amino acids. V dropped 6 bases and J dropped 5 bases, with 13 bases sitting between them. CDR3 protein: CASSLGRRNEKLFF. CDR3 bases: TGTGCCAGCAGCCTTGGACGGCGAAATGAAAAACTGTTTTTT.

In this sample, this clonotype turned up a few times. This chain's CDR3 is CASLASGPANYGYTF. The CDR3 DNA reads as TGTGCCAGTTTGGCCAGCGGACCTGCTAACTATGGCTACACCTTC. V gene TRBV6-1 combines with J gene TRBJ1-2; D is ambiguous. CDR1 and CDR2 from the germline V gene are MNHNS and SASEGT. The CDR3 loop spans 15 amino acids. Trimming stripped 9 bases from V and 0 bases from J, with 17 bases between.

V usage is TRBV25-1 and J usage is TRBJ1-6, with 7 bases that match TRBD1. V shed 4 bases, J shed 7 bases, and the junction held 7 bases outside the gene matches. The CDR3 has 15 amino acids. Germline V gene data show CDR1 as MGHDK and CDR2 as SYGVNS. CDR3 sequence reads: CASSAPDRTNSPLHF. The CDR3 nucleotides are TGTGCCAGCAGTGCCCCGGACAGGACAAATTCACCCCTCCACTTT.

This clonotype was seen repeatedly, ten times or more. As DNA, the CDR3 is TGCGCCAGCAGCTCAGGGGATAGAGCGGGAGGGGGCAATGAGCAGTTCTTC. This gives the protein CASSSGDRAGGGNEQFF. This chain connects TRBV5-1 to TRBJ2-1; 10 bases agree with TRBD2. The CDR3 is 17 residues long. Per the germline V gene, CDR1 is SGHRS and CDR2 is YFSETQ. V lost 3 bases, J lost 6 bases, and 12 bases stayed unmatched. The full variable domain, completed using reference TRBV5-1 and TRBJ2-1, is KAGVTQTPRYLIKTRGQQVTLSCSPISGHRSVSWYQQTPGQGLQFLFEYFSETQRNKGNFPGRFSGRQFSNSRSEMNVSTLELGDSALYLCASSSGDRAGGGNEQFFGPGTRLTVL.

This clonotype appeared a few times. This chain connects TRBV2 to TRBJ2-5; possibly TRBD1 for D (6 bases). Trimming took 3 bases from V and 3 from J, leaving 11 bases between them. Looked up from germline, CDR1 is SNHLY and CDR2 is FYNNEI. The CDR3 is made up of 14 amino acids. The CDR3 DNA sequence: TGTGCCAGCAGTGACTGGACAGCTAAAGAGACCCAGTACTTC. This translates into CASSDWTAKETQYF.

The chain uses TRBV19 and TRBJ2-1; TRBD2 matches at 9 bases. The V and J ends lost 4 bases and 3 bases, in that order; junction bases with no gene match: 7. Germline CDR1 is LNHDA and CDR2 is SQIVND (reference sequence). The CDR3 sequence is 16 residues long. The CDR3 here is CASSKFLAGYYNEQFF. CDR3 DNA: TGTGCCAGTAGTAAATTCCTAGCGGGGTACTACAATGAGCAGTTCTTC.

This clonotype was seen only a few times. The gene calls are TRBV12-3 or TRBV12-4 and TRBJ2-1, with D maybe TRBD1 (5 bases). V was clipped by 3 bases and J by 2 bases, with 11 bases between them. The CDR3 runs 15 residues. The CDR3 coding sequence is TGTGCCAGCAGTTTCGGTGGGGCAGCCTACAATGAGCAGTTCTTC. It encodes CASSFGGAAYNEQFF.

This clonotype was seen a few times. The V call is TRBV4-2, the J call TRBJ1-2; a possible D gene is TRBD1 (6 bases). Deletions cut 0 bases from V and 4 bases from J, with 15 bases between. This CDR3 is built from 16 residues. Germline V lookup: CDR1 LGHNA, CDR2 YNFKEQ. CDR3 DNA sequence: TGTGCCAGCAGCCAAGAGGGGACAAGGGGTAGCTATGGCTACACCTTC. It translates to CASSQEGTRGSYGYTF.

The table lists this clonotype with a few counts. The chain is built from TRBV28 and TRBJ2-5; 9 positions match TRBD1. Germline V gene data show CDR1 as MDHEN and CDR2 as SYDVKM. The J segment lost 5 bases and the V segment lost 7 bases, leaving 8 bases of the junction unmatched. The CDR3 spans 14 residues. DNA of the CDR3: TGTGCCAGCACTCCCGGGACAGGGTGGGAGACCCAGTACTTC. Translating gives CASTPGTGWETQYF.

This clonotype occurred a few times. The rearrangement links TRBV7-2 to TRBJ1-5; D is unresolved. CDR1 and CDR2 (germline): SGHTA, FQGNSA. V gave up 5 bases and J gave up 4 bases, with 12 bases separating them. CDR3 length: 14 residues. The CDR3 sequence is CASSPHERNQPQHF. In nucleotides, the CDR3 is TGTGCCAGCAGCCCCCACGAGCGAAATCAGCCCCAGCATTTT. The full variable domain, with the rest looked up from reference TRBV7-2 and TRBJ1-5, is GAGVSQSPSNKVTEKGKDVELRCDPISGHTALYWYRQSLGQGLEFLIYFQGNSAPDKSGLPSDRFSAERTGGSVSTLTIQRTQQEDSAVYLCASSPHERNQPQHFGDGTRLSIL.